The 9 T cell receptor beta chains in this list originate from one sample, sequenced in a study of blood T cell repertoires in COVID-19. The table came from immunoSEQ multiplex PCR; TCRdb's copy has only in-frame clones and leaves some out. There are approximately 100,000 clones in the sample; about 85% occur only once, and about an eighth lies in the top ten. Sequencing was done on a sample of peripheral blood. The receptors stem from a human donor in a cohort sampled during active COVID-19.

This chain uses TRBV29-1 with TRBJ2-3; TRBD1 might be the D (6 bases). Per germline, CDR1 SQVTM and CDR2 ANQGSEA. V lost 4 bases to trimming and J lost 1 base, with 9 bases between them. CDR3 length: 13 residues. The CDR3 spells CSVATGGTDTQYF. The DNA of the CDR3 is TGCAGCGTTGCGACAGGCGGCACAGATACGCAGTATTTT.

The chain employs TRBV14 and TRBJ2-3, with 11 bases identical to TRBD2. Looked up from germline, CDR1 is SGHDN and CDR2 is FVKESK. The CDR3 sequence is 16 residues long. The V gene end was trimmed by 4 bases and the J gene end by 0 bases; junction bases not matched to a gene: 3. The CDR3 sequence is CASSPRLAGSTDTQYF. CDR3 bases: TGTGCCAGCAGCCCTCGACTAGCGGGGAGCACAGATACGCAGTATTTT.

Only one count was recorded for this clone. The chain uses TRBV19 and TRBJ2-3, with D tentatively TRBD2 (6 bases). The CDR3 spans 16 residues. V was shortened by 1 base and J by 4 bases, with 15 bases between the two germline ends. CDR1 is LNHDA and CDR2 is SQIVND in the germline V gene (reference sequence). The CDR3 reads CASSIAQGGGADTQYF. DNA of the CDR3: TGTGCCAGTAGTATAGCCCAGGGAGGTGGTGCAGATACGCAGTATTTT.

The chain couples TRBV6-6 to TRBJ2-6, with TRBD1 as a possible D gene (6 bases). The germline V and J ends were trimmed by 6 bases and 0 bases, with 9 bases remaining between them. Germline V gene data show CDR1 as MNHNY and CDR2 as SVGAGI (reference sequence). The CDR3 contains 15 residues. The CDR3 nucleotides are TGTGCCAGCAGAAACAGGGACTCTGGGGCCAACGTCCTGACTTTC. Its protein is CASRNRDSGANVLTF.

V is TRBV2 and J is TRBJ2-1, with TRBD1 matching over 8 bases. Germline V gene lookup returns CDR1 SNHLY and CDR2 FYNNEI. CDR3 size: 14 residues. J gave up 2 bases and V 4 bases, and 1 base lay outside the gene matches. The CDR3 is CASSVDRAYNEQFF. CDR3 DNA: TGTGCCAGCAGTGTGGACAGGGCCTACAATGAGCAGTTCTTC.

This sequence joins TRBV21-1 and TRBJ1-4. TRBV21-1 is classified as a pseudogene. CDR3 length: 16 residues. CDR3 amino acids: CASSGKEGRANEKLFF. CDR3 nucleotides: TGTGCCAGCAGTGGCAAAGAGGGAAGGGCTAATGAAAAACTGTTTTTT.

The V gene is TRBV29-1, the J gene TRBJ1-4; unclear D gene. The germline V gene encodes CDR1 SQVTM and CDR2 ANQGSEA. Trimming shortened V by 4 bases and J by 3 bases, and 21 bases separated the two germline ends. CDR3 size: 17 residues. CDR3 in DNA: TGCAGCGTTGCCTTGTCCGGAGGCAGGCGCGCTAATGAAAAACTGTTTTTT. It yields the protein CSVALSGGRRANEKLFF.

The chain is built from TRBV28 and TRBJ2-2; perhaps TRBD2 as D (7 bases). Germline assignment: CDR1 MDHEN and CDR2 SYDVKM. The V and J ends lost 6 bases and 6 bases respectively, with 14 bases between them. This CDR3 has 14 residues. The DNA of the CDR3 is TGTGCCAGCAGGCGTGGGGGGGGCGCCGGGGAGCTGTTTTTT. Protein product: CASRRGGGAGELFF.

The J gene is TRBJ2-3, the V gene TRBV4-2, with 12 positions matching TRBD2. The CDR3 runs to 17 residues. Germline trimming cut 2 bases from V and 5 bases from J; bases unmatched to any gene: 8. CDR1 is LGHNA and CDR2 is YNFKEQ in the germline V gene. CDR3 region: CASSQQTSGRDRDTQYF. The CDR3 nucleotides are TGTGCCAGCAGCCAACAGACTAGCGGGAGAGACAGAGATACGCAGTATTTT.